Below, 23 T cell receptor beta chains from the same sample are listed, as sequenced in a study of blood T cells in healthy people across ages. Combining a sample-barcoded 5' primer with a J-beta primer mix, a second PCR ran for about 6 to 11 cycles. TCRdb fed the 5' RACE reads into MiXCR, producing one record per CDR3 protein. Among approximately 1,000,000 distinct CDR3 sequences listed, more than 30% were seen once. Sequencing input: blood. The receptors were sampled from a man aged 18-30 years in good health.

The sample holds one count of this clonotype. This chain connects TRBV29-1 to TRBJ2-5; 7 nucleotides match TRBD2. V shed 5 bases, J shed 5 bases, and the junction held 8 bases outside the gene matches. Germline V CDR1 and CDR2: SQVTM, ANQGSEA. The CDR3 spans 13 residues. In nucleotides, the CDR3 is TGCAGCGTTAAGGGCAGGGAGGGTGAGACCCAGTACTTC. The encoded protein is CSVKGREGETQYF.

The chain links TRBV2 to TRBJ1-2; D is perhaps TRBD1 (6 bases). Germline assignment: CDR1 SNHLY and CDR2 FYNNEI. CDR3 length equals 11 residues. V gave up 4 bases and J gave up 10 bases, with 10 bases separating them. The CDR3 region is CASSGGQYYTF. Here the CDR3 DNA reads TGTGCCAGCAGTGGAGGACAGTACTACACCTTC.

CDR3 residues: CASSLDRTTDTQYF. The CDR3 DNA follows: TGTGCCAGCTCTCTGGACAGAACCACAGATACGCAGTATTTT. This chain uses TRBV18 with TRBJ2-3; a possible D gene is TRBD1 (6 bases). Germline V CDR1 and CDR2: KGHSH, LQKENI. V lost 6 bases, J lost 2 bases, and 12 bases lay in between. The CDR3 runs to 14 residues.

Details on this clonotype: Being one base from a much bigger clone, this may be a read error. The chain combines TRBV6-6 with TRBJ2-1; 10 bases are shared with TRBD2. CDR3 length equals 15 residues. In germline, CDR1 is MNHNY, CDR2 SVGAGI (reference sequence). DNA for the CDR3: TGTGCCGGCAGTTCCCCAGCGGGGGGGTACAATGAGCAGTTCTTC. Protein sequence: CAGSSPAGGYNEQFF.

The J gene is TRBJ1-1, the V gene TRBV6-5; no clear D. The ends were cut back, 2 bases at V and 0 bases at J, with 7 bases in the middle. CDR1 MNHEY and CDR2 SVGAGI come from the germline V gene. CDR3 length equals 14 residues. The CDR3 loop reads CASSYKYMNTEAFF. The CDR3, as DNA: TGTGCCAGCAGTTACAAATACATGAACACTGAAGCTTTCTTT.

This clonotype was detected once. The chain recombines TRBV29-1 with TRBJ2-5; no reliable D call. V was pared by 0 bases and J by 3 bases, with 11 bases between. The CDR3 contains 14 residues. Germline V gives CDR1 SQVTM, CDR2 ANQGSEA. The DNA for the CDR3 is TGCAGCGTTGAAGAGGATGGCAGGAAAGAGACCCAGTACTTC. Residues: CSVEEDGRKETQYF. Drawing the rest from reference TRBV29-1 and TRBJ2-5, the complete variable domain is SAVISQKPSRDICQRGTSLTIQCQVDSQVTMMFWYRQQPGQSLTLIATANQGSEATYESGFVIDKFPISRPNLTFSTLTVSNMSPEDSSIYLCSVEEDGRKETQYFGPGTRLLVL.

This clonotype was seen a handful of times. The CDR3 DNA follows: TGCGCCAGCAGCCAAGCTTTCACCGGGGAGCTGTTTTTT. The encoded protein is CASSQAFTGELFF. V and J are TRBV4-1 and TRBJ2-2; D gene ambiguous. CDR3 length: 13 residues. The germline V and J ends were trimmed by 1 base and 4 bases, with 4 bases remaining between them. CDR1 and CDR2 (germline): MGHRA, YSYEKL.

The table lists this clonotype with many counts. The rearrangement uses TRBV5-1 and TRBJ2-5; D perhaps matches TRBD1 (5 bases). The CDR3 spans 13 residues. Germline V gene lookup returns CDR1 SGHRS and CDR2 YFSETQ. V was clipped by 4 bases and J by 11 bases, with 18 bases between them. CDR3 coding DNA: TGCGCCAGCAGCCAACGACAGTCTGTGGAGCAGTACTTC. Translating gives CASSQRQSVEQYF.

This clonotype was seen a handful of times. The gene calls are TRBV5-1 and TRBJ2-3; 7 bases align to TRBD1. CDR3 size: 15 residues. The J segment lost 0 bases and the V segment lost 6 bases, leaving 7 bases of the junction unmatched. Germline V lookup: CDR1 SGHRS, CDR2 YFSETQ. CDR3 DNA sequence: TGCGCCAGCACCCCGGGACAGATTAGCACAGATACGCAGTATTTT. It yields the protein CASTPGQISTDTQYF.

A remark on this clonotype: A much larger clonotype is one base distant, so this may be a read error. V usage is TRBV7-2 and J usage is TRBJ2-3, with TRBD1 identical over 9 bases. CDR1 is SGHTA, CDR2 FQGNSA, per germline. This CDR3 spans 14 amino acids. The CDR3 DNA reads TGTGCCAGCAGCAGACAGGGGGAGAGCGATACGCGGTATTTT. It specifies CASSRQGESDTRYF.

This sequence joins TRBV4-3 and TRBJ1-6; 10 nucleotides align to TRBD1. Per the germline V gene, CDR1 is LGHNA and CDR2 is YSLEER. This CDR3 is built from 15 residues. J gave up 7 bases and V 2 bases, and 2 bases lay outside the gene matches. Here the CDR3 reads CASSQWTGGNSPLHF. The CDR3 DNA sequence: TGCGCCAGCAGCCAATGGACAGGGGGAAATTCACCCCTCCACTTT.

The chain recombines TRBV27 with TRBJ1-5; D perhaps matches TRBD1 (5 bases). V was trimmed by 5 bases and J by 6 bases, leaving 14 bases between them. Per germline, CDR1 MNHEY and CDR2 SMNVEV (reference sequence). The CDR3 contains 14 residues. This chain's CDR3 is CASSRAGFGQPQHF. CDR3 in DNA: TGTGCCAGCAGTCGGGCAGGGTTTGGTCAGCCCCAGCATTTT.

The J gene is TRBJ1-6, the V gene TRBV20-1, with D tentatively TRBD1 (6 bases). The germline V gene encodes CDR1 DFQATT and CDR2 SNEGSKA (reference sequence). The CDR3 is 15 residues long. Trimming shortened V by 2 bases and J by 5 bases, and 13 bases separated the two germline ends. For the CDR3, the DNA is TGCAGTGCTAGAAGACAGGAACTGGATAATTCACCCCTCCACTTT. Its protein product is CSARRQELDNSPLHF.

This CDR3 is CATQGDEPYEQYF. DNA for the CDR3: TGTGCCACACAAGGGGATGAACCCTACGAGCAGTACTTC. This rearrangement joins TRBV10-3 to TRBJ2-7, with a tentative D call TRBD1 (5 bases). CDR1 and CDR2 (germline): ENHRY, SYGVKD. V lost 10 bases, J lost 2 bases, and 15 bases lay in between. The CDR3 runs to 13 residues.

In the case of this clonotype: A much larger clone is a single base away; this may be a read error. The rearrangement links TRBV20-1 to TRBJ1-2; TRBD1 agrees at 9 bases. The germline gives CDR1 DFQATT, CDR2 SNEGSKA (reference sequence). The CDR3 covers 13 residues. The CDR3 loop reads CSTRDGTGNGYTF. In DNA, the CDR3 is TGCAGTACTAGAGATGGGACAGGGAATGGCTACACCTTC.

This clonotype was seen at least ten times. V gene TRBV3-1 combines with J gene TRBJ1-2; D possibly corresponds to TRBD1 (5 bases). This CDR3 spans 18 amino acids. Per germline, CDR1 LGHDT and CDR2 YNNKEL (reference sequence). V lost 0 bases, J lost 4 bases, and 21 bases lay in between. DNA for the CDR3: TGTGCCAGCAGCCAAGATTATTCAAACAAGGGGTTGGGCTATGGCTACACCTTC. Translating it yields CASSQDYSNKGLGYGYTF. Full variable domain (remainder filled in from reference TRBV3-1 and TRBJ1-2): DTAVSQTPKYLVTQMGNDKSIKCEQNLGHDTMYWYKQDSKKFLKIMFSYNNKELIINETVPNRFSPKSPDKAHLNLHINSLELGDSAVYFCASSQDYSNKGLGYGYTFGSGTRLTVV.

This clonotype came up a few times. This chain joins TRBV12-3 or TRBV12-4 and TRBJ2-1; 10 nucleotides match TRBD2. The V gene end was trimmed by 4 bases and the J gene end by 5 bases; junction bases not matched to a gene: 11. The length of the CDR3 is 17 residues. CDR3 DNA sequence: TGTGCCAGCAGTTCTTTCCCCGGACTAGCGGCCAACAATGAGCAGTTCTTC. Translated, it gives CASSSFPGLAANNEQFF.

The chain carries TRBV9 and TRBJ1-3; a weak D match, TRBD1 (5 bases). Per the germline V gene, CDR1 is SGDLS and CDR2 is YYNGEE. The V gene lost 6 bases and the J gene lost 4 bases, with 17 bases spanning the gap. The CDR3 consists of 15 residues. This chain's CDR3 is CASTGVGELGNTIYF. DNA for the CDR3: TGTGCCAGCACCGGTGTAGGGGAGCTCGGAAACACCATATATTTT.

This clonotype was found a few times. This rearrangement joins TRBV12-3 or TRBV12-4 to TRBJ2-2, with TRBD1 as a possible D gene (5 bases). V was clipped by 8 bases and J by 2 bases, with 15 bases between them. The CDR3 is 15 amino acids. CDR3: CASDSYQGNTGELFF. CDR3 coding DNA: TGTGCCAGCGATTCTTACCAGGGTAACACCGGGGAGCTGTTTTTT.

The V gene is TRBV20-1, the J gene TRBJ1-4; 9 bases map to TRBD1. Per the germline V gene, CDR1 is DFQATT and CDR2 is SNEGSKA (reference sequence). With V trimmed by 5 bases and J by 5 bases, 12 bases remained unmatched. The CDR3 is 16 amino acids. CDR3: CSAPTGQGVFNEKLFF. CDR3 in DNA: TGCAGTGCTCCCACGGGACAGGGTGTTTTCAATGAAAAACTGTTTTTT.

V and J are TRBV5-4 and TRBJ2-2; no reliable D call. Germline-derived CDR1 and CDR2 are SGHNT and YYREEE (reference sequence). The CDR3 is made up of 12 amino acids. The V end lost 1 base, the J end lost 7 bases, and 5 bases lay between the germline ends. The CDR3 loop reads CASSLRDGELFF. Here the CDR3 DNA reads TGTGCCAGCAGCTTGAGGGACGGGGAGCTGTTTTTT.

This clonotype was observed a few times. The CDR3 loop reads CAISESAGESTDTQYF. The CDR3 nucleotides read TGTGCCATCAGTGAGTCGGCAGGGGAAAGCACAGATACGCAGTATTTT. The rearrangement joins TRBV10-3 to TRBJ2-3; D is possibly TRBD1 (6 bases). V was trimmed by 0 bases and J by 0 bases, leaving 10 bases between them. Germline V gene sequence: CDR1 ENHRY, CDR2 SYGVKD. This CDR3 comprises 16 residues.

V is TRBV5-1 and J is TRBJ1-1, with a possible D match to TRBD1 (5 bases). This CDR3 has 14 amino acids. Deletions cut 2 bases from V and 1 base from J, with 9 bases between. Germline assignment: CDR1 SGHRS and CDR2 YFSETQ. The CDR3 nucleotides read TGCGCCAGCAGCTTTCGACAGCGGAACACTGAAGCTTTCTTT. It encodes CASSFRQRNTEAFF.